This T cell receptor (beta chain) was captured in a study of molecular identifiers for immune sequencing clone quantification listed by TCRdb under 2018. General notes on the study: For a replicate experiment, RNA from approximately 20,000 or 100,000 naive CD8 T cells was divided into five aliquots, of which four were sequenced. This methods study used CD8 T cells to benchmark TCR RNA copy counting and molecular-identifier clustering-based TCR repertoire sequencing (MIDCIRS).

The method behind the library was PCR. This sample was sequenced with an Illumina HiSeq 4000. Bulk TCR libraries were made following a previously described method, with the TCR primers given in Table S5. Total RNA was purified with the Qiagen AllPrep DNA/RNA kit. Reads from multiple sequencing runs of the same library were pooled before analysis. Processing in the source paper ran as follows. Only reads with exact TCR constant sequence were kept, trimmed to 150 nt, and grouped by their 12-nt molecular barcodes. Reads in each barcode group were sub-clustered using a 15% Levenshtein threshold, and a quality-weighted consensus sequence was built for each RNA molecule. Non-functional sequences were discarded, and so were lower-count sequences lying one edit away from another sequence. Based on a fit of two negative binomial distributions, barcode sub-clusters having less than 20% of the maximum read count were discarded. The public reads were run again by TCRdb, first through fastp at Q25 and then through MiXCR, and only productive beta chains were kept. Entries that share a CDR3 protein sequence are merged under the most common genes and DNA. TCRdb, not the original authors, processed these V and J calls. The sample records about 89,000 distinct CDR3 sequences, under 20% of which are singletons. Roughly 0.93% of the sample rests with the top ten.

As encoded in the germline V gene, CDR1 is SGHTA while CDR2 is FQGNSA. The CDR3 covers 18 residues, taking in both the cysteine and the phenylalanine. The only DNA kept is the CDR3, 54 bases in frame from the first base. Germline trimming amounts to 2 bases on V and 1 base on J, with 9 as the count of junction bases outside the gene matches. General study outcomes and caveats: Spiked-in Jurkat TCR RNA (approximately 10 copies' worth), which is not part of the donor repertoire, was contained in the naive libraries. The sizes of highly expanded clones could end up underestimated when identical TCR molecules share a barcode. Modeling indicated roughly 3.3 TCR RNA copies recovered per cell, compared with about ten by digital PCR, which implies a capture efficiency of about 31%. Spiked-in Jurkat TCR RNA equivalent to a single cell was reported to be detectable even among approximately 900,000 naive CD8 T cells. When barcode sub-clustering was left out, chimeric consensus sequences inflated TCR diversity, with chimeras reaching as high as 47%. In CMV-specific effector cells, clones with more than 20 RNA copies accounted for over 98% of molecules, whereas in naive cells such clones accounted for under 1%.

Only one count was recorded for this clonotype. The antigen it recognizes is unknown. There are no base qualities to consult, and no much larger clone falls within one base. A solitary read yields weak support. Naive CD8 T cell libraries were made from roughly 20,000 to 1,000,000 sorted cells using 10%, 30% or 50% of purified RNA. Naive CD8 T cells were FACS-sorted as CD8+CD4-CCR7+CD45RA+ on a BD FACSAria II into RLT Plus buffer. Roughly nine TCR copies' worth of Jurkat RNA were spiked into 20,000-1,000,000 naive CD8 T cell samples to test detection sensitivity. CD8 T cells were enriched using RosetteSep CD8+ T Cell Enrichment Cocktail and Ficoll-Paque, and the enriched cells then underwent ACK red cell lysis.

The specimen was naive CD8+ T cells from blood, with Jurkat cell RNA spiked in. In light of the paper, this sample's cell subset or site label describes: FACS-sorted CD8+CD4-CCR7+CD45RA+ naive T cells. The chain joins TRBV7-2 to TRBJ2-7, with 12 bases in between that match TRBD2. This clonotype originated in a human donor in good health. Some libraries in this study had Jurkat cell RNA spiked in. In nucleotides, the sequence is TGTGCCAGCAGCTTACTAGCGGGGGGGTACCCGGAATCCTACGAGCAGTACTTC. This yields the protein CASSLLAGGYPESYEQYF. The entire variable domain, with the stretches around the CDR3 drawn from the reference TRBV7-2 and TRBJ2-7 proteins, is GAGVSQSPSNKVTEKGKDVELRCDPISGHTALYWYRQSLGQGLEFLIYFQGNSAPDKSGLPSDRFSAERTGGSVSTLTIQRTQQEDSAVYLCASSLLAGGYPESYEQYFGPGTRLTVT.